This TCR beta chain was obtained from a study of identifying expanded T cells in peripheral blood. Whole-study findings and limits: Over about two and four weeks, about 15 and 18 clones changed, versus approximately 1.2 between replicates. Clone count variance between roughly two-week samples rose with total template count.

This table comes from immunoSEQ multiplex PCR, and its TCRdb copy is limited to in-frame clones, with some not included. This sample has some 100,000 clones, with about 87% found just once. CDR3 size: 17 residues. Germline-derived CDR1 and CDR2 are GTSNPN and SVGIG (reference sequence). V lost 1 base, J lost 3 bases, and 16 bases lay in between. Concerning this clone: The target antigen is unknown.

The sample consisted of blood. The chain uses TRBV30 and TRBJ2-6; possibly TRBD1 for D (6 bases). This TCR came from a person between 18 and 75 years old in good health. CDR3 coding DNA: TGTGCCTGGAGTGGACAGGTACTTCCATTTGGGGCCAACGTCCTGACTTTC. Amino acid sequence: CAWSGQVLPFGANVLTF.